This TCR beta chain was profiled in a study of vaccination and CD4 T cells after COVID-19. Sample treatment: roughly 11-day PBMC culture with coronavirus spike peptide pools or control peptides (ViraFEST assay). ViraFEST relied on peptide pools to expand antigen-specific T cells; the TCRs were sequenced afterward. CD4+ T cells that had been cultured provided DNA sequenced with the Oncomine TCR Beta short-read assay. From cultured CD4+ T cells, genomic DNA was extracted. TCRdb recomputed calls from the PCR reads with MiXCR, one row per CDR3 protein. The table has 10,000 or so distinct CDR3 sequences, over 75% seen once. Trimming took 3 bases from V and 6 from J, leaving 6 bases between them. CDR1 and CDR2 from the germline V gene are DFQATT and SNEGSKA (reference sequence). CDR3 length: 12 residues. On this clonotype: Its target is not known.

Material: CD4+ T cells from blood, cultured in vitro. The chain joins TRBV20-1 to TRBJ1-6, with D unresolved. The clonotype was recovered from a human donor who had recovered from COVID-19. The CDR3 is CSASRVNSPLHF. The CDR3 DNA is TGCAGTGCTAGTAGAGTTAATTCACCCCTCCACTTT.